The clone carrying this T cell receptor (beta chain) was seen ten or more times. The data stem from a study of T cells after yellow fever vaccination. Template-switching 5'RACE yielded the TCR cDNA; a universal primer site and UMIs were added in the process. MiXCR, applied by TCRdb to the 5' RACE reads, yields one record per CDR3 protein. The sample lists some 320,000 distinct CDR3 sequences; roughly 8.7% were seen once. Here the sequenced sample was PBMCs, taken on the day of the first yellow fever vaccination. The sequence was obtained from a man between 18 and 35 years old who received the YFV17D yellow fever vaccine.

CDR3 sequence (DNA): TGTGCCAGCAGCGTAGCTGGGGGACAGGGGGACTACGAGCAGTACTTC. This translates into CASSVAGGQGDYEQYF. The gene calls are TRBV9 and TRBJ2-7, with 11 bases matching TRBD1. CDR3 length equals 16 residues. V lost 0 bases, J lost 3 bases, and 5 bases stayed unmatched. The germline V gene encodes CDR1 SGDLS and CDR2 YYNGEE.